This T cell receptor (beta chain) comes out of a study of Ad26.COV2.S vaccination and SARS-CoV-2 variants. Turning to the study itself: Ad26.COV2.S was injected intramuscularly once or twice, 56 days apart.

With V trimmed by 1 base and J by 6 bases, 9 bases remained unmatched. The CDR3 is made up of 16 amino acids. Germline V CDR1 and CDR2: SEHNR, FQNEAQ (reference sequence). Treatment here: roughly 19 received Ad26.COV2.S at low or high dose, single or two shots; roughly five received placebo; per-sample allocation not given. Sampling took place 63 days after the first vaccine or placebo injection. Cohort 1b enrolled adults aged 18-55 years in Boston. Sequencing used immunoSEQ multiplex PCR; TCRdb keeps in-frame clones, though not all of them. Among 350,000 to 500,000 clones listed, roughly 91% were seen once.

The receptor's source is a person aged 18-65 years who received the Ad26.COV2.S COVID-19 vaccine or a placebo. The chain is built from TRBV7-9 and TRBJ2-7; 10 bases fit TRBD2. This material consisted of peripheral blood, taken in a trial of Ad26.COV2.S vaccine versus placebo. The CDR3 protein is CASSLGGLAGVGEQYF. CDR3 in DNA: TGTGCCAGCAGCTTAGGGGGTCTAGCGGGAGTCGGCGAGCAGTACTTC.